This is a list of T cell receptor beta chains from one sample in a study of blood T cell repertoires in COVID-19. Only in-frame clones appear in the TCRdb table, and some are missing; sequencing was by immunoSEQ multiplex PCR. The profile shows 130,000 to 150,000 clones, around 80% of them singletons. Sequenced material: peripheral blood. The receptors originated from a man aged 60 to 69 with active or convalescent COVID-19. CDR3s include the opening cysteine and the closing phenylalanine or tryptophan. A D gene is named only where the DNA matches it firmly. Size is stated for part of the rows, as once, few or many counts, or as a class when the clone is expanded.

d_gene,v_gene,abundance,j_gene,CDR3aa,CDR3nt
TRBD1,TRBV18,-,TRBJ2-5,CASSPGQSKETQYF,TGTGCCAGCTCACCGGGACAGTCGAAAGAGACCCAGTACTTC
-,TRBV13,-,TRBJ2-7,CASSLVGDEQYF,TGTGCCAGCAGCTTAGTAGGGGACGAGCAGTACTTC
TRBD1,TRBV28,-,TRBJ1-5,CASRRQGTNQPQHF,TGTGCCAGCAGACGACAGGGTACAAATCAGCCCCAGCATTTT
-,TRBV21-1,-,TRBJ2-5,CASSKGPIQETQYF,TGTGCCAGCAGCAAAGGGCCGATCCAAGAGACCCAGTACTTC
TRBD1,TRBV5-1,-,TRBJ2-3,CASSQGQGDTQYF,TGCGCCAGCAGCCAGGGACAGGGAGATACGCAGTATTTT
TRBD1,TRBV5-1,-,TRBJ1-5,CASSLTGTGGNQPQHF,TGCGCCAGCAGTTTGACTGGGACAGGGGGGAATCAGCCCCAGCATTTT
-,TRBV6-6,-,TRBJ1-2,CASSQDTYGYTF,TGTGCCAGCAGTCAGGACACCTATGGCTACACCTTC
-,TRBV7-3,-,TRBJ2-3,CASSLGASTDTQYF,TGTGCCAGCAGCTTAGGGGCTAGCACAGATACGCAGTATTTT
-,TRBV7-6,-,TRBJ2-1,CASSSLGGSSYNEQFF,TGTGCCAGCAGCTCCCTCGGTGGGAGCTCCTACAATGAGCAGTTCTTC
-,TRBV20-1,few,TRBJ1-1,CSARRDTEAFF,TGCAGTGCTAGGAGGGACACTGAAGCTTTCTTT
TRBD1,TRBV12-3/TRBV12-4,-,TRBJ1-2,CASTTDRAYGYTF,TGTGCCAGCACTACGGACAGGGCTTATGGCTACACCTTC
-,TRBV7-2,-,TRBJ2-2,CASSSPSRAPYTGELFF,TGTGCCAGCAGCTCCCCCTCGAGGGCACCTTACACCGGGGAGCTGTTTTTT
-,TRBV11-2,-,TRBJ1-6,CASSLDLMISPLHF,TGTGCCAGCAGCTTAGATCTAATGATTTCACCCCTCCACTTT
-,TRBV27,-,TRBJ2-5,CASSLRKAGPHQETQYF,TGTGCCAGCAGTTTAAGGAAGGCGGGACCCCACCAAGAGACCCAGTACTTC
TRBD1,TRBV19,-,TRBJ1-5,CASSPPDRDSQPQHF,TGTGCCAGTAGTCCCCCGGACAGGGATAGTCAGCCCCAGCATTTT
TRBD1,TRBV7-9,-,TRBJ2-1,CASSNITTRDRYYNEQFF,TGTGCCAGCAGCAATATTACGACTCGGGACAGGTACTACAATGAGCAGTTCTTC
TRBD1,TRBV23-1,few,TRBJ1-2,CASSQPGQGYGYTF,TGCGCCAGCAGTCAACCGGGACAGGGCTATGGCTACACCTTC
TRBD1,TRBV28,few,TRBJ1-5,CASSLLQGDQPQHF,TGTGCCAGCAGTTTATTACAGGGGGATCAGCCCCAGCATTTT
TRBD1,TRBV29-1,-,TRBJ1-2,CSVQGAMNYGYTF,TGCAGCGTTCAGGGGGCGATGAACTATGGCTACACCTTC
-,TRBV6-2/TRBV6-3,-,TRBJ1-2,CASSIDGDYTLGYTF,TGTGCCAGCAGTATCGACGGGGATTACACTCTCGGCTACACCTTC
TRBD2,TRBV6-6,-,TRBJ2-1,CASSSSSGGYNEQFF,TGTGCCAGCAGTTCCAGTAGCGGGGGATACAATGAGCAGTTCTTC
TRBD1,TRBV27,-,TRBJ1-5,CASSLSVGQGGNQPQHF,TGTGCCAGCAGTTTATCCGTGGGACAGGGAGGCAATCAGCCCCAGCATTTT
-,TRBV15,once,TRBJ1-1,CATSRDRRLMNTEAFF,TGTGCCACCAGCAGAGACAGGCGCTTAATGAACACTGAAGCTTTCTTT
TRBD2,TRBV5-1,-,TRBJ2-3,CASSLTYSRTRRDTQYF,TGCGCCAGCAGCTTGACGTATTCAAGGACTAGACGGGATACGCAGTATTTT
-,TRBV21-1,-,TRBJ1-1,CASSHRRTLRAQGRNTEAFF,TGTGCCAGCAGCCACCGGAGGACCTTAAGAGCACAGGGGCGGAACACTGAAGCTTTCTTT
-,TRBV27,-,TRBJ2-6,CASRALGEAGANVLTF,TGTGCCAGCAGAGCCCTGGGGGAGGCTGGGGCCAACGTCCTGACTTTC
TRBD1,TRBV6-1,-,TRBJ1-2,CASSEGQGLYGYTF,TGTGCCAGCAGTGAAGGACAGGGACTCTATGGCTACACCTTC
-,TRBV27,-,TRBJ1-2,CASSRERNYGYTF,TGTGCCAGCAGTCGGGAGAGGAACTATGGCTACACCTTC
-,TRBV4-1,-,TRBJ2-5,CASSRGSSRETQYF,TGCGCCAGCAGTCGCGGAAGCTCGCGGGAGACCCAGTACTTC
-,TRBV4-1,once,TRBJ2-7,CASSQGTTNRPYEQYF,TGCGCCAGCAGCCAAGGGACAACTAACCGGCCCTACGAGCAGTACTTC
TRBD2,TRBV27,-,TRBJ2-2,CASSFRGLAGNTGELFF,TGTGCCAGCAGTTTCCGCGGACTAGCGGGGAACACCGGGGAGCTGTTTTTT
TRBD1,TRBV4-3,few,TRBJ2-7,CASSPLGQGGYEQYF,TGCGCCAGCAGCCCCCTGGGACAGGGGGGCTACGAGCAGTACTTC
TRBD1,TRBV30,-,TRBJ1-1,CAWSGSGGFSEAFF,TGTGCCTGGAGTGGCTCAGGGGGATTCTCTGAAGCTTTCTTT
TRBD1,TRBV11-2,-,TRBJ1-2,CASSLTGDGYTF,TGTGCCAGCAGCTTGACAGGGGATGGCTACACCTTC
-,TRBV7-2,-,TRBJ1-1,CASSYWGQGDTEAFF,TGTGCCAGCAGCTATTGGGGGCAGGGAGATACTGAAGCTTTCTTT
TRBD2,TRBV9,-,TRBJ2-1,CASSVVPSGTNEQFF,TGTGCCAGCAGCGTAGTACCTAGCGGCACAAATGAGCAGTTCTTC
-,TRBV19,once,TRBJ1-2,CASSLRDTGYTF,TGTGCCAGTAGTCTCCGGGACACTGGCTACACCTTC
-,TRBV2,few,TRBJ2-7,CASNWDSSYEQYF,TGTGCCAGCAACTGGGACTCCTCCTACGAGCAGTACTTC
TRBD2,TRBV4-3,-,TRBJ2-7,CASSLGLASEQYF,TGCGCCAGCAGCCTCGGACTAGCGAGTGAGCAGTACTTC
-,TRBV18,-,TRBJ2-7,CASSPNYSYEQYF,TGTGCCAGCTCACCGAACTACTCCTACGAGCAGTACTTC
TRBD1,TRBV4-1,many,TRBJ2-3,CASSQDPGQGTDTQYF,TGCGCCAGCAGCCAAGACCCCGGACAGGGGACAGATACGCAGTATTTT
-,TRBV28,-,TRBJ2-3,CAIIAVEGDTQYF,TGTGCCATCATAGCGGTCGAGGGAGATACGCAGTATTTT
TRBD1,TRBV6-2/TRBV6-3,-,TRBJ2-7,CASSYTNRGQYF,TGTGCCAGCAGTTACACTAACAGGGGGCAGTACTTC
-,TRBV27,-,TRBJ2-3,CASTTGSTDTQYF,TGTGCCAGCACCACAGGGAGCACAGATACGCAGTATTTT
TRBD2,TRBV29-1,-,TRBJ2-1,CSVSTGRAVNEQFF,TGCAGCGTGTCTACCGGGAGGGCCGTCAATGAGCAGTTCTTC
TRBD1,TRBV7-3,few,TRBJ1-2,CASSSTGAGGYTF,TGTGCCAGCAGCTCTACAGGGGCAGGCGGCTACACCTTC
-,TRBV28,-,TRBJ2-5,CASSRAGKLGGTQYF,TGTGCCAGCAGTAGAGCGGGTAAATTAGGCGGGACCCAGTACTTC
-,TRBV3-1/TRBV3-2,few,TRBJ1-5,CASSHRQGNQPQHF,TGTGCCAGCAGCCATCGGCAGGGGAATCAGCCCCAGCATTTT
-,TRBV4-1,-,TRBJ2-7,CASSQELSVEQYF,TGCGCCAGCAGCCAAGAACTGAGCGTCGAGCAGTACTTC
TRBD1,TRBV7-2,-,TRBJ2-7,CASSLEGTAYEQYF,TGTGCCAGCAGCTTAGAAGGGACAGCTTACGAGCAGTACTTC
TRBD1,TRBV5-8,-,TRBJ2-3,CASSLDGTGVDTQYF,TGTGCCAGCAGCTTGGACGGGACAGGGGTGGATACGCAGTATTTT
TRBD2,TRBV5-1,few,TRBJ2-6,CASSSILLAGSISGANVLTF,TGCGCCAGCAGCTCTATACTACTAGCGGGGAGTATCTCTGGGGCCAACGTCCTGACTTTC
TRBD1,TRBV3-1/TRBV3-2,-,TRBJ2-5,CASSQAQGWTQYF,TGTGCCAGCAGCCAGGCACAGGGGTGGACCCAGTACTTC
TRBD2,TRBV4-2,-,TRBJ2-7,CASSQPSGLAGADEQYF,TGTGCCAGCAGCCAACCTTCGGGACTAGCGGGAGCTGACGAGCAGTACTTC
TRBD1,TRBV6-6,-,TRBJ1-1,CASSRTGSTEAFF,TGTGCCAGCAGTCGGACAGGTTCCACTGAAGCTTTCTTT
TRBD1,TRBV19,-,TRBJ1-1,CASSTNRGRGAEAFF,TGTGCCAGTAGTACGAACAGGGGGCGTGGGGCTGAAGCTTTCTTT
-,TRBV6-1,-,TRBJ1-2,CASSEAGHLYYGYTF,TGTGCCAGCAGTGAAGCAGGACATCTATACTATGGCTACACCTTC
-,TRBV5-1,-,TRBJ2-1,CASSRDSSSYNEQFF,TGCGCCAGCAGCCGGGACTCGAGCTCCTACAATGAGCAGTTCTTC
-,TRBV9,-,TRBJ2-5,CASSVGGLETQYF,TGTGCCAGCAGCGTAGGGGGGCTAGAGACCCAGTACTTC